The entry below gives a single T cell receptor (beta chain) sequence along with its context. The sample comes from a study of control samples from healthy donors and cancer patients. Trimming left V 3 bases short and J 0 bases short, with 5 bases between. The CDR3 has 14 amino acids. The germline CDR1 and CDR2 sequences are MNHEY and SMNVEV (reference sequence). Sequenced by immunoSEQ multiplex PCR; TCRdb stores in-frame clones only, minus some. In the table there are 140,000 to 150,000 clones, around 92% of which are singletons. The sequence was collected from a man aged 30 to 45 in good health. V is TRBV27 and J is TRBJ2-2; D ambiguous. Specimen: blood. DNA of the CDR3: TGTGCCAGCAGTTTTGGCGCGAACACCGGGGAGCTGTTTTTT. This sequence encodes CASSFGANTGELFF.